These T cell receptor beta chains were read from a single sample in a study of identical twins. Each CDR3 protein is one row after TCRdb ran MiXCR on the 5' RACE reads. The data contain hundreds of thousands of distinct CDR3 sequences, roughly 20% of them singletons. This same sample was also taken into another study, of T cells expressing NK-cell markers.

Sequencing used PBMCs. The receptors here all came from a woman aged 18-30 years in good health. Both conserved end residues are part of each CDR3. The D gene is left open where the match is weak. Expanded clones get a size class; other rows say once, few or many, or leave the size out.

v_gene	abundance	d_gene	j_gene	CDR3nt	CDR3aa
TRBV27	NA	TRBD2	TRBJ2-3	TGTGCCAGCAGCTTGATCAGCGGGGGACCTAGCACAGATACGCAGTATTTT	CASSLISGGPSTDTQYF
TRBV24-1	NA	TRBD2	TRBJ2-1	TGTGCCACAGCCAAGGGACTAGCGGACAATGAGCAGTTCTTC	CATAKGLADNEQFF
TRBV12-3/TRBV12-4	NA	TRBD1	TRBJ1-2	TGTGCCAGCAGTTTAGGACAGGGTATTGGCTACACCTTC	CASSLGQGIGYTF
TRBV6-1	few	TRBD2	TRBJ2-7	TGTGCCAGCAGCCCCCGTAGCGGGTCCTACGAGCAGTACTTC	CASSPRSGSYEQYF
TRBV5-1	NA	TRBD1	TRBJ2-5	TGCGCCAGCAGTCCCGGGACAGGGATAGAGACCCAGTACTTC	CASSPGTGIETQYF
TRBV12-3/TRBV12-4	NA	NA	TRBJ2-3	TGTGCCAGCAGTCTCTATACGGGGGTTCAGTATTTT	CASSLYTGVQYF
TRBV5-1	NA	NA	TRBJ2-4	TGCGCCAGCAGCGTCGGGACTGCAAAGGACATTCAGTACTTC	CASSVGTAKDIQYF
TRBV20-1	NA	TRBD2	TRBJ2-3	TGCAGTGCTAGGGGGGGGATCCGGGTAGATACGCAGTATTTT	CSARGGIRVDTQYF
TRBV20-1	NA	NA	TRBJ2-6	TGCAGTGCTGGACCCTCATTGGCTGGGGCCAACGTCCTGACTTTC	CSAGPSLAGANVLTF
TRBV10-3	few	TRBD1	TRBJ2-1	TGTGCCACAGGGGGAACACCAGGACAAGGCGATGAGCAGTTCTTC	CATGGTPGQGDEQFF
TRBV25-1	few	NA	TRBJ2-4	TGTGCCAGCAGTGAGAACCCCGCAGGGGCCAAAAACATTCAGTACTTC	CASSENPAGAKNIQYF